In this sample, the clone carrying this TCR beta chain turned up a few times. Its target is not known. Four PCR rounds used nested alpha and beta constant region primers plus the SP2 primer. MiXCR was run by TCRdb on the UMI-ligation and nested PCR reads, yielding one entry per CDR3 protein. The table includes approximately 37,000 distinct CDR3 sequences, approximately 11% detected once. Germline CDR1 reads SGHAT; CDR2 reads FQDESV (reference sequence). The ends were cut back, 6 bases at V and 3 bases at J, with 20 bases in the middle. The CDR3 consists of 16 residues. This sample was included in a study of naive and memory T cell subsets. The treatment: skin biopsy from PPD injection site in Mantoux-positive individual. A UMI-containing oligonucleotide was joined by 3' ligation to the TCR cDNA template. Points from the study as a whole: More TCRs at tuberculin sites were read as hypersensitivity T cell infiltration. This RNA-based method may be sensitive to activation-related transcript changes.

The sequencing used skin, collected from a tuberculin skin test site. The V gene is TRBV11-1, the J gene TRBJ1-2; maybe TRBD1 (5 bases). The receptor's source is an adult in good health. This CDR3 is CASSIPGGRGDYGYTF. DNA for the CDR3: TGTGCCAGCAGTATTCCGGGCGGACGGGGCGACTATGGCTACACCTTC.